Listed below are T cell receptor beta chains from one sample, sequenced in a study of cytomegalovirus exposure and HLA in healthy donors. Measured with immunoSEQ multiplex PCR; TCRdb has only the in-frame clones, and not every one. The sample has about 170,000 clones, roughly 80% seen once. The sequenced material came from PBMCs. The receptors shown here come from a woman between 45 and 60 years old in good health and CMV-seropositive. CDR3s include the opening cysteine and the closing phenylalanine or tryptophan. D genes are given only for firm matches. Size tells how often a clone was seen (once, few, many) or the class of an expanded clone, and some rows leave it out.

v_call: TRBV18; cdr3_length: 18; d_call: .; clone_size: .; j_call: TRBJ2-6; cdr3_aa: CASSQPGHSSSGANVLTF; cdr3_nt: TGTGCCAGCTCACAACCGGGACACTCCAGCTCTGGGGCCAACGTCCTGACTTTC
v_call: TRBV30; cdr3_length: 13; d_call: .; clone_size: .; j_call: TRBJ1-2; cdr3_aa: CASAGVTSYGYTF; cdr3_nt: TGTGCCTCTGCGGGTGTCACGAGCTATGGCTACACCTTC
v_call: TRBV7-8; cdr3_length: 18; d_call: .; clone_size: .; j_call: TRBJ2-7; cdr3_aa: CASSLGEFSGRKIYEQYF; cdr3_nt: TGTGCCAGCAGCTTAGGGGAGTTTAGCGGACGGAAAATTTACGAGCAGTACTTC
v_call: TRBV5-1; cdr3_length: 13; d_call: .; clone_size: .; j_call: TRBJ2-7; cdr3_aa: CASSLEPGREQYF; cdr3_nt: TGCGCCAGCAGCTTGGAACCAGGGAGGGAGCAGTACTTC
v_call: TRBV7-9; cdr3_length: 16; d_call: TRBD2; clone_size: .; j_call: TRBJ2-3; cdr3_aa: CASSFGLAGSTDTQYF; cdr3_nt: TGTGCCAGCAGCTTTGGACTAGCGGGAAGCACAGATACGCAGTATTTT
v_call: TRBV5-1; cdr3_length: 14; d_call: TRBD1; clone_size: few; j_call: TRBJ1-3; cdr3_aa: CASSSTGKGNTIYF; cdr3_nt: TGCGCCAGCAGCTCGACAGGGAAGGGAAACACCATATATTTT
v_call: TRBV5-1; cdr3_length: 15; d_call: .; clone_size: .; j_call: TRBJ1-2; cdr3_aa: CASSPEGDPGYGYTF; cdr3_nt: TGCGCCAGCAGCCCAGAGGGAGACCCGGGTTATGGCTACACCTTC
v_call: TRBV9; cdr3_length: 15; d_call: TRBD2; clone_size: .; j_call: TRBJ2-1; cdr3_aa: CASSVGGGSGDEQFF; cdr3_nt: TGTGCCAGCAGCGTAGGGGGGGGATCGGGGGATGAGCAGTTCTTC
v_call: TRBV4-1; cdr3_length: 14; d_call: TRBD2; clone_size: .; j_call: TRBJ2-7; cdr3_aa: CASSQEAGRYEQYF; cdr3_nt: TGCGCCAGCAGCCAAGAAGCGGGGCGCTACGAGCAGTACTTC
v_call: TRBV19; cdr3_length: 16; d_call: .; clone_size: .; j_call: TRBJ2-3; cdr3_aa: CASSIDLLGGPDTQYF; cdr3_nt: TGTGCCAGTAGTATAGATCTATTGGGGGGGCCAGATACGCAGTATTTT
v_call: TRBV4-3; cdr3_length: 16; d_call: TRBD2; clone_size: .; j_call: TRBJ2-3; cdr3_aa: CASSRTSGRSTDTQYF; cdr3_nt: TGCGCCAGCAGCAGGACTAGCGGGAGGAGCACAGATACGCAGTATTTT
v_call: TRBV21-1; cdr3_length: 15; d_call: .; clone_size: few; j_call: TRBJ2-2; cdr3_aa: CASILRDFSTGELFF; cdr3_nt: TGTGCCAGCATCTTACGGGACTTCTCTACCGGGGAGCTGTTTTTT
v_call: TRBV19; cdr3_length: 15; d_call: TRBD1; clone_size: .; j_call: TRBJ1-6; cdr3_aa: CASSRRTGINSPLHF; cdr3_nt: TGTGCCAGTAGTAGGAGGACAGGGATTAATTCACCCCTCCACTTT
v_call: TRBV9; cdr3_length: 18; d_call: TRBD1; clone_size: .; j_call: TRBJ1-1; cdr3_aa: CASSVLPGPGGLDTEAFF; cdr3_nt: TGTGCCAGCAGCGTCCTCCCCGGGCCAGGGGGCTTGGACACTGAAGCTTTCTTT
v_call: TRBV5-8; cdr3_length: 13; d_call: .; clone_size: .; j_call: TRBJ2-3; cdr3_aa: CASSSTYTDTQYF; cdr3_nt: TGTGCCAGCAGCTCCACTTACACAGATACGCAGTATTTT
v_call: TRBV19; cdr3_length: 12; d_call: .; clone_size: once; j_call: TRBJ1-5; cdr3_aa: CASRSSGGPQHF; cdr3_nt: TGTGCCAGTCGCTCTTCCGGGGGTCCCCAGCATTTT
v_call: TRBV5-5; cdr3_length: 16; d_call: .; clone_size: .; j_call: TRBJ1-6; cdr3_aa: CASSGTAGYGDSPLHF; cdr3_nt: TGTGCCAGCAGCGGGACTGCCGGGTACGGAGATTCACCCCTCCACTTT
v_call: TRBV5-1; cdr3_length: 15; d_call: TRBD1; clone_size: .; j_call: TRBJ1-2; cdr3_aa: CASSWDRNYNYGYTF; cdr3_nt: TGCGCCAGCAGCTGGGACAGGAATTATAACTATGGCTACACCTTC
v_call: TRBV7-3; cdr3_length: 12; d_call: .; clone_size: .; j_call: TRBJ2-3; cdr3_aa: CASSPNTDTQYF; cdr3_nt: TGTGCCAGCAGCCCTAACACAGATACGCAGTATTTT
v_call: TRBV27; cdr3_length: 15; d_call: TRBD2; clone_size: few; j_call: TRBJ2-3; cdr3_aa: CASKSPSGSTDTQYF; cdr3_nt: TGTGCCAGCAAATCCCCTAGCGGTAGCACAGATACGCAGTATTTT
v_call: TRBV29-1; cdr3_length: 14; d_call: TRBD1; clone_size: .; j_call: TRBJ1-3; cdr3_aa: CSVEVGQGAGTIYF; cdr3_nt: TGCAGCGTTGAAGTCGGGCAGGGGGCTGGCACCATATATTTT
v_call: TRBV27; cdr3_length: 14; d_call: .; clone_size: .; j_call: TRBJ2-7; cdr3_aa: CASSLSGLAYEQYF; cdr3_nt: TGTGCCAGCAGTTTATCCGGACTCGCCTACGAGCAGTACTTC
v_call: TRBV2; cdr3_length: 14; d_call: TRBD1; clone_size: .; j_call: TRBJ1-5; cdr3_aa: CASTRGQGVEPQHF; cdr3_nt: TGTGCCAGCACTAGGGGGCAGGGCGTGGAGCCCCAGCATTTT
v_call: TRBV4-1; cdr3_length: 15; d_call: TRBD1; clone_size: .; j_call: TRBJ1-1; cdr3_aa: CASRGSTGRRTEAFF; cdr3_nt: TGCGCCAGCAGGGGTTCGACAGGGAGGAGGACTGAAGCTTTCTTT
v_call: TRBV5-1; cdr3_length: 14; d_call: TRBD1; clone_size: once; j_call: TRBJ1-5; cdr3_aa: CASSFGTGNQPQHF; cdr3_nt: TGCGCCAGCAGCTTCGGGACAGGGAATCAGCCCCAGCATTTT
v_call: TRBV4-1; cdr3_length: 16; d_call: TRBD1; clone_size: .; j_call: TRBJ2-1; cdr3_aa: CASSQEDRGLLKSQFF; cdr3_nt: TGCGCCAGCAGCCAAGAGGACAGGGGGCTCTTAAAGTCTCAGTTCTTC
v_call: TRBV14; cdr3_length: 15; d_call: .; clone_size: .; j_call: TRBJ1-1; cdr3_aa: CASSSYLILNTEAFF; cdr3_nt: TGTGCCAGCAGTTCTTATCTAATATTGAACACTGAAGCTTTCTTT
v_call: TRBV16; cdr3_length: 13; d_call: .; clone_size: .; j_call: TRBJ1-1; cdr3_aa: CASSQSLQGEAFF; cdr3_nt: TGTGCCAGCAGCCAATCTCTTCAGGGTGAAGCTTTCTTT
v_call: TRBV7-3; cdr3_length: 15; d_call: TRBD1; clone_size: .; j_call: TRBJ1-1; cdr3_aa: CASGQGGFGDTEAFF; cdr3_nt: TGTGCCAGTGGACAGGGGGGTTTTGGGGACACTGAAGCTTTCTTT
v_call: TRBV4-2; cdr3_length: 15; d_call: .; clone_size: .; j_call: TRBJ2-7; cdr3_aa: CASFGGASSRCEQYF; cdr3_nt: TGTGCCAGCTTCGGCGGGGCTAGCTCTAGATGCGAGCAGTACTTC
v_call: TRBV4-1; cdr3_length: 15; d_call: TRBD2; clone_size: once; j_call: TRBJ2-7; cdr3_aa: CASSQDRLAGAEQYF; cdr3_nt: TGCGCCAGCAGCCAAGATAGGCTAGCGGGAGCCGAGCAGTACTTC
v_call: TRBV6-5; cdr3_length: 14; d_call: .; clone_size: .; j_call: TRBJ2-5; cdr3_aa: CASSYSQGTETQYF; cdr3_nt: TGTGCCAGCAGTTACTCACAGGGTACGGAGACCCAGTACTTC
v_call: TRBV4-1; cdr3_length: 18; d_call: TRBD2; clone_size: .; j_call: TRBJ2-7; cdr3_aa: CASSQVPPGLAGVYEQYF; cdr3_nt: TGCGCCAGCAGCCAAGTCCCACCGGGACTAGCGGGAGTATACGAGCAGTACTTC
v_call: TRBV15; cdr3_length: 13; d_call: .; clone_size: few; j_call: TRBJ1-1; cdr3_aa: CATRFRGNTEAFF; cdr3_nt: TGTGCCACCAGATTCAGGGGGAACACTGAAGCTTTCTTT
v_call: TRBV29-1; cdr3_length: 14; d_call: TRBD1; clone_size: .; j_call: TRBJ2-5; cdr3_aa: CSATDRGRQETQYF; cdr3_nt: TGCAGCGCTACGGACAGGGGCCGCCAAGAGACCCAGTACTTC
v_call: TRBV7-2; cdr3_length: 15; d_call: .; clone_size: once; j_call: TRBJ2-1; cdr3_aa: CASSPHNSGGNEQFF; cdr3_nt: TGTGCCAGCAGCCCCCATAACTCCGGAGGGAATGAGCAGTTCTTC
v_call: TRBV7-3; cdr3_length: 13; d_call: .; clone_size: .; j_call: TRBJ2-1; cdr3_aa: CASSLRHGQEQFF; cdr3_nt: TGTGCCAGCAGCTTAAGACACGGCCAAGAGCAGTTCTTC
v_call: TRBV5-4; cdr3_length: 14; d_call: .; clone_size: .; j_call: TRBJ2-1; cdr3_aa: CASSLNRVGNEQFF; cdr3_nt: TGTGCCAGCAGCTTGAACAGGGTAGGAAATGAGCAGTTCTTC
v_call: TRBV30; cdr3_length: 13; d_call: .; clone_size: .; j_call: TRBJ1-5; cdr3_aa: CAWSRGEAQPQHF; cdr3_nt: TGTGCCTGGAGTAGAGGGGAGGCTCAGCCCCAGCATTTT
v_call: TRBV6-5; cdr3_length: 14; d_call: TRBD1; clone_size: few; j_call: TRBJ2-1; cdr3_aa: CATARDRDYNEQFF; cdr3_nt: TGTGCCACGGCCCGGGACAGGGACTACAATGAGCAGTTCTTC